The 27 T cell receptor beta chains given below trace back to one sample, sequenced in a study of blood T cell repertoires in COVID-19. The data were produced by immunoSEQ multiplex PCR, yet TCRdb's version contains in-frame clones alone and is incomplete. The data contain a few hundred thousand clones, roughly 90% of them singletons. The sequenced sample consisted of PBMCs or T cells enriched from blood (not recorded which). Receptor source: a woman aged 25 to 45 who had been exposed to COVID-19.

This clone was recorded once. This rearrangement joins TRBV14 to TRBJ1-2, with 8 nucleotides matching TRBD1. Germline CDR1 and CDR2: SGHDN and FVKESK. Trimming at V came to 3 bases and at J to 9 bases, leaving 12 bases not matched to a gene. The CDR3 spans 15 residues. The CDR3 loop is CASSHQVTGVTSYTF. CDR3 sequence (DNA): TGTGCCAGCAGCCATCAGGTGACAGGGGTGACGAGCTACACCTTC.

The chain recombines TRBV20-1 with TRBJ1-2; TRBD1 agrees at 9 bases. The V gene's germline CDR1 is DFQATT and CDR2 SNEGSKA (reference sequence). The CDR3 has 14 amino acids. V dropped 3 bases and J dropped 2; count of bases not matched to a gene: 4. The chain's CDR3 is CSASETGGNYGYTF. CDR3 DNA sequence: TGCAGTGCTAGTGAGACAGGGGGGAACTATGGCTACACCTTC.

The V and J genes are TRBV7-6 and TRBJ2-3, with D maybe TRBD1 (5 bases). V was trimmed by 5 bases and J by 0 bases, leaving 18 bases between them. The CDR3 spans 17 residues. Germline V lookup: CDR1 SGHVS, CDR2 FNYEAQ. Here the CDR3 reads CASSPMGNRWSTDTQYF. CDR3 DNA: TGTGCCAGCAGCCCGATGGGGAACAGGTGGAGCACAGATACGCAGTATTTT.

The rearrangement joins TRBV7-8 to TRBJ1-5; 9 bases are a match to TRBD1. Per germline, CDR1 SGHVS and CDR2 FQNEAQ. The CDR3 covers 18 residues. Losses at the gene ends were 5 bases for V and 1 base for J; bases not matched to a gene: 12. CDR3 nucleotides: TGTGCCAGCAGCCCGCGCCCACAGGGGGCGAGGAGCAATCAGCCCCAGCATTTT. It codes for CASSPRPQGARSNQPQHF.

J is TRBJ1-1 and V is TRBV5-1, with 8 bases aligning to TRBD1. Germline V gene sequence: CDR1 SGHRS, CDR2 YFSETQ. The junction had 6 bases not matched to a gene; V was cut back by 4 bases and J by 1 base. There are 15 residues in the CDR3. CDR3 nucleotide sequence: TGCGCCAGCAGCCAAAGGACAGGGTGGAACACTGAAGCTTTCTTT. Translation gives CASSQRTGWNTEAFF.

The chain uses TRBV30 and TRBJ1-4; 10 positions agree with TRBD1. The CDR3 consists of 14 residues. V shed 6 bases and J 2 bases; nucleotides not matched to a gene: 3. Germline values: CDR1 GTSNPN, CDR2 SVGIG (reference sequence). The CDR3 loop is CACGTGATNEKLFF. The DNA for the CDR3 is TGTGCCTGCGGGACAGGGGCGACTAATGAAAAACTGTTTTTT.

The rearrangement joins TRBV24-1 to TRBJ1-2; 7 nucleotides match TRBD1. Germline CDR1 is KGHDR and CDR2 is SFDVKD. The CDR3 spans 12 residues. With 12 bases clipped from V and 5 bases from J, the junction kept 8 bases outside the gene matches. The CDR3 DNA sequence: TGTGCCGCGGGACAGAAAGATTATGGCTACACCTTC. Its translation is CAAGQKDYGYTF.

V usage is TRBV5-6 and J usage is TRBJ1-3; D remains unclear. CDR3 size: 13 residues. Trimming shortened V by 4 bases and J by 0 bases, and 5 bases separated the two germline ends. Per germline, CDR1 SGHDT and CDR2 YYEEEE. The CDR3 region is CASSPLSGNTIYF. CDR3 nucleotide sequence: TGTGCCAGCAGCCCTCTCTCTGGAAACACCATATATTTT. The full variable domain, with the rest looked up from reference TRBV5-6 and TRBJ1-3, is DAGVTQSPTHLIKTRGQQVTLRCSPKSGHDTVSWYQQALGQGPQFIFQYYEEEERQRGNFPDRFSGHQFPNYSSELNVNALLLGDSALYLCASSPLSGNTIYFGEGSWLTVV.

This clone was picked up one time. V and J are TRBV3-1 (or the pseudogene TRBV3-2) and TRBJ1-2, with TRBD1 matching over 7 bases. V was pared by 5 bases and J by 3 bases, with 3 bases of the junction left unmatched. This CDR3 contains 13 residues. The germline CDR1 and CDR2 sequences are LGHDT and YNNKEL (reference sequence). CDR3 coding DNA: TGTGCCAGCAGCTCGGGACAGTACTATGGCTACACCTTC. Translating gives CASSSGQYYGYTF.

This clone was counted once. The CDR3 DNA reads as TGTGCCAGCAGTGAGGGACAGACGCGTTCACCCCTCCACTTT. Protein: CASSEGQTRSPLHF. The genes are TRBV9 and TRBJ1-6, with TRBD1 matching 7 bases. The V segment lost 5 bases and the J segment 9 bases; nucleotides outside the gene matches: 8. The CDR3 is made up of 14 amino acids. Germline-derived CDR1 and CDR2 are SGDLS and YYNGEE. The full variable domain, rest sourced from reference TRBV9 and TRBJ1-6, is DSGVTQTPKHLITATGQRVTLRCSPRSGDLSVYWYQQSLDQGLQFLIQYYNGEERAKGNILERFSAQQFPDLHSELNLSSLELGDSALYFCASSEGQTRSPLHFGNGTRLTVT.

This chain joins TRBV3-1 (or the pseudogene TRBV3-2) and TRBJ1-1; TRBD1 aligns across 10 bases. CDR3 length: 14 amino acids. Trimming removed 4 bases from V and 3 bases from J; junction bases left unmatched: 2. Germline lookup yields CDR1 LGHDT and CDR2 YNNKEL (reference sequence). CDR3 sequence: CASSPGTGDTEAFF. The CDR3 nucleotides are TGTGCCAGCAGCCCAGGGACAGGGGACACTGAAGCTTTCTTT.

This rearrangement joins TRBV9 to TRBJ1-2; D is perhaps TRBD1 (5 bases). The CDR3 runs to 15 residues. Germline CDR1 SGDLS, CDR2 YYNGEE. Between the trimmed V and J ends, which lost 0 bases and 4 bases, there was a span of 13 bases. The DNA for the CDR3 is TGTGCCAGCAGCGTAGCCCGAGACAGAACCTATGGCTACACCTTC. Translating it yields CASSVARDRTYGYTF.

The table lists this clone with a count of one. The chain combines TRBV3-1 (or the pseudogene TRBV3-2) with TRBJ1-6; a weak D match, TRBD1 (6 bases). CDR3 length: 15 amino acids. From germline, CDR1 is LGHDT and CDR2 YNNKEL (reference sequence). V gave up 5 bases and J gave up 1 base, with 9 bases separating them. The CDR3 bases are TGTGCCAGCAGCGCAGGGGAATCCTATAATTCACCCCTCCACTTT. As protein: CASSAGESYNSPLHF.

The rearrangement links TRBV15 to TRBJ2-7; TRBD1 agrees at 8 bases. This CDR3 spans 14 amino acids. With 4 bases clipped from V and 5 bases from J, the junction kept 7 bases outside the gene matches. CDR1 LNHNV and CDR2 YYDKDF come from the germline V gene (reference sequence). For the CDR3, the DNA is TGTGCCACCAGCATCAGGACAGGGAGGCACGAGCAGTACTTC. Protein: CATSIRTGRHEQYF.

The chain has TRBV6-5 and TRBJ2-7; 12 nucleotides align to TRBD1. The CDR3 spans 15 residues. J gave up 4 bases and V 6 bases, and 7 bases lay outside the gene matches. Germline V lookup: CDR1 MNHEY, CDR2 SVGAGI. The CDR3 loop is CASSRGGQGAYEQYF. In DNA form, the CDR3 reads TGTGCCAGCAGCCGGGGGGGACAGGGGGCTTACGAGCAGTACTTC.

This clone was picked up one time. CDR3 protein: CATSGTGYFSPLHF. In DNA, the CDR3 is TGTGCCACATCCGGGACAGGGTATTTTTCACCCCTCCACTTT. The chain carries TRBV3-1 (or the pseudogene TRBV3-2) and TRBJ1-6; 9 positions match TRBD1. The CDR3 is made up of 14 amino acids. Germline V gene lookup returns CDR1 LGHDT and CDR2 YNNKEL (reference sequence). The trim removed 10 bases at V and 9 bases at J, leaving 10 bases unmatched.

The V gene is TRBV5-1, the J gene TRBJ2-2; D gene uncertain. CDR1 SGHRS and CDR2 YFSETQ come from the germline V gene. Trimming pared 1 base from V and 6 bases from J, leaving 4 bases between. The CDR3 runs 12 residues. The CDR3 bases are TGCGCCAGCAGCTTGACGGCCGGGGAGCTGTTTTTT. This encodes CASSLTAGELFF.

The chain has TRBV2 and TRBJ1-4; D not resolved. The CDR3 totals 16 residues. Per the germline V gene, CDR1 is SNHLY and CDR2 is FYNNEI. The V and J ends lost 5 bases and 4 bases respectively, with 17 bases between them. The CDR3 protein is CASSSMGRSLNEKLFF. CDR3 bases: TGTGCCAGCAGTAGTATGGGTCGGAGCCTTAATGAAAAACTGTTTTTT.

The V gene is TRBV9, the J gene TRBJ1-2, with a possible D match to TRBD1 (6 bases). The V gene's germline CDR1 is SGDLS and CDR2 YYNGEE. The CDR3 totals 14 residues. Trimming removed 4 bases from V and 5 bases from J, with 15 bases in between. The CDR3 region has the DNA TGTGCCAGCAGCCTATCGACAGGCGATTATGGCTACACCTTC. Translating it yields CASSLSTGDYGYTF. Based on the CDR3 plus reference TRBV9 and TRBJ1-2, the full variable domain is DSGVTQTPKHLITATGQRVTLRCSPRSGDLSVYWYQQSLDQGLQFLIQYYNGEERAKGNILERFSAQQFPDLHSELNLSSLELGDSALYFCASSLSTGDYGYTFGSGTRLTVV.

The rearrangement links TRBV11-3 to TRBJ1-2, with D perhaps TRBD1 (6 bases). The germline V and J ends were trimmed by 0 bases and 7 bases, with 12 bases remaining between them. There are 14 residues in the CDR3. Germline V gene data show CDR1 as SGHNT and CDR2 as YENEEA. The CDR3 nucleotides read TGTGCCAGCAGCTTAGAAAGGGGGACGAGTGGCTACACCTTC. This translates into CASSLERGTSGYTF.

This chain connects TRBV6-2 or TRBV6-3 to TRBJ2-1; 13 bases fit TRBD2. From germline, CDR1 is MNHEY and CDR2 SVGEGT. CDR3 length: 20 residues. Trimming at V came to 0 bases and at J to 6 bases, leaving 14 bases not matched to a gene. The CDR3 loop reads CASSYSIGLAGATRVNEQFF. DNA of the CDR3: TGTGCCAGCAGTTACTCTATCGGACTAGCGGGGGCCACCAGGGTCAATGAGCAGTTCTTC.

This clone was found once. The chain employs TRBV29-1 and TRBJ2-1, with unresolved D. This CDR3 is built from 12 residues. In germline, CDR1 is SQVTM, CDR2 ANQGSEA. Trimming took off 3 bases at V and 5 bases at J, with 8 bases between the two ends. Here the CDR3 reads CSVEGFNNEQFF. The CDR3 region has the DNA TGCAGCGTTGAGGGCTTTAACAATGAGCAGTTCTTC.

The J gene is TRBJ1-6, the V gene TRBV27, with 7 bases that match TRBD1. This CDR3 is built from 14 residues. The germline V gene has CDR1 MNHEY and CDR2 SMNVEV (reference sequence). Germline trimming cut 6 bases from V and 9 bases from J; bases unmatched to any gene: 8. The CDR3 region has the DNA TGTGCCAGCAGCCCGACAGGGTTTCGTTCACCCCTCCACTTT. Its translation is CASSPTGFRSPLHF.

This clone was recorded only once. This chain connects TRBV10-3 to TRBJ2-1; TRBD2 agrees at 9 bases. The V gene end was trimmed by 10 bases and the J gene end by 5 bases; junction bases not matched to a gene: 6. The CDR3 runs 13 residues. CDR1 and CDR2 (germline): ENHRY, SYGVKD. Here the CDR3 reads CATRLAEDNEQFF. In nucleotides, the CDR3 is TGTGCCACCCGACTAGCGGAAGACAATGAGCAGTTCTTC.

The J gene is TRBJ1-2, the V gene TRBV28; 7 bases fit TRBD1. There are 14 residues in the CDR3. CDR1 is MDHEN, CDR2 SYDVKM, per germline. Trimming at V came to 2 bases and at J to 1 base, leaving 1 base not matched to a gene. CDR3 residues: CASSLAGGNYGYTF. The CDR3 DNA sequence: TGTGCCAGCAGTTTAGCAGGGGGTAACTATGGCTACACCTTC.

The chain recombines TRBV10-3 with TRBJ1-1, with 7 bases identical to TRBD1. CDR1 is ENHRY and CDR2 is SYGVKD in the germline V gene. The CDR3 loop spans 15 amino acids. V trimming: 11 bases; J trimming: 0 bases; junction bases outside the gene matches: 12. This CDR3 reads CAVTRGDDMNTEAFF. For the CDR3, the DNA is TGTGCCGTTACCAGGGGGGACGACATGAACACTGAAGCTTTCTTT.

The rearrangement joins TRBV7-8 to TRBJ2-5; perhaps TRBD2 as D (5 bases). The CDR3 sequence is 14 residues long. V gave up 5 bases and J gave up 4 bases, with 14 bases separating them. Germline-derived CDR1 and CDR2 are SGHVS and FQNEAQ. CDR3 loop: CASSPLGRGETQYF. DNA for the CDR3: TGTGCCAGCAGCCCCCTAGGGAGAGGAGAGACCCAGTACTTC.